A selection of T cell receptor beta chains follows, all from one sample in a study of T cell repertoires in cytomegalovirus infection. One entry per CDR3 protein results from TCRdb running MiXCR on the reads. Of about 100,000 distinct CDR3 sequences listed, about 17% are singletons. The sequencing sample was made of PBMCs. These receptors were taken from a human donor in good health (CMV status not recorded). Some clones in this sample may be carry-over from other donors' samples. CDR3s include the opening cysteine and the closing phenylalanine or tryptophan. A D gene is named only where the DNA matches it firmly. Clone size is not always given. Where it is, it says once, few, many or a class for expanded clones.

-	TRBV4-2	-	TRBJ2-3	CASSQDPPMWGGAPGGADTQYF	TGTGCCAGCAGCCAAGACCCACCCATGTGGGGGGGGGCCCCCGGGGGTGCCGATACGCAGTATTTT
-	TRBV7-2	medium-sized	TRBJ1-1	CASSLGAGNTEAFF	TGTGCCAGCAGCTTAGGAGCAGGGAACACTGAAGCTTTCTTT
-	TRBV28	few	TRBJ2-2	CASSLGFSNTGELFF	TGTGCCAGCAGTCTGGGATTTTCGAACACCGGGGAGCTGTTTTTT
-	TRBV6-6	-	TRBJ2-5	CASSYSTVSGATQYF	TGTGCCAGCAGTTACTCGACCGTCTCCGGGGCGACCCAGTACTTC
-	TRBV7-2	many	TRBJ1-5	CASGPGSGGQPQHF	TGTGCCAGTGGACCCGGGTCGGGCGGTCAGCCCCAGCATTTT
-	TRBV27	-	TRBJ2-5	CASSRSLVPQETQYF	TGTGCCAGCAGTCGAAGCTTAGTGCCCCAAGAGACCCAGTACTTC
TRBD2	TRBV7-6	many	TRBJ2-1	CASSFNAWRGASYNEQFF	TGTGCCAGCAGCTTTAATGCTTGGCGGGGGGCGTCCTACAATGAGCAGTTCTTC
-	TRBV20-1	few	TRBJ1-5	CSARGSQWVRNQPQHF	TGCAGTGCTAGAGGCAGCCAGTGGGTTCGCAATCAGCCCCAGCATTTT
TRBD2	TRBV6-2/TRBV6-3	many	TRBJ2-1	CASSYFVREDEQFF	TGTGCCAGCAGTTACTTCGTCCGGGAGGATGAGCAGTTCTTC
-	TRBV5-1	few	TRBJ2-7	CASNMGNYEQYF	TGCGCCAGCAATATGGGGAACTACGAGCAGTACTTC
TRBD2	TRBV2	few	TRBJ2-2	CASQTPRGGLPGELFF	TGTGCCAGCCAGACCCCGCGGGGGGGCCTCCCCGGGGAGCTGTTTTTT
-	TRBV11-2	-	TRBJ2-3	CASSRTLQGRGTDTQYF	TGTGCCAGCAGCCGCACATTACAGGGTCGGGGCACAGATACGCAGTATTTT
TRBD1	TRBV20-1	few	TRBJ2-1	CSANGQGADDEQFF	TGCAGTGCCAACGGCCAGGGGGCGGACGATGAGCAGTTCTTC
TRBD1	TRBV7-9	many	TRBJ2-5	CASSQDRGRPQETQYF	TGTGCCAGCAGCCAGGACAGGGGGCGACCCCAAGAGACCCAGTACTTC
-	TRBV27	few	TRBJ2-4	CASSSLVGRAKNIQYF	TGTGCCAGCAGTTCCCTCGTGGGAAGAGCCAAAAACATTCAGTACTTC
-	TRBV6-2/TRBV6-3	few	TRBJ2-7	CASRRDAAYEQYF	TGTGCCAGTCGCCGGGACGCAGCCTACGAGCAGTACTTC
-	TRBV14	few	TRBJ1-2	CASSQDRGYGYTF	TGTGCCAGCAGCCAAGACAGGGGATATGGCTACACCTTC
-	TRBV12-3/TRBV12-4	-	TRBJ2-7	CASSPDSSYEQYF	TGTGCCAGCAGTCCGGACAGCTCCTACGAGCAGTACTTC
-	TRBV29-1	few	TRBJ2-7	CSARDSYEQYF	TGCAGCGCCCGGGACTCATACGAGCAGTACTTC
-	TRBV7-9	few	TRBJ2-2	CASSFKNTGELFF	TGTGCCAGCAGCTTCAAGAACACCGGGGAGCTGTTTTTT
TRBD2	TRBV7-2	many	TRBJ2-7	CASSLIWGTSGSLYEQYF	TGTGCCAGCAGCTTAATTTGGGGGACTAGCGGGTCCCTTTACGAGCAGTACTTC
-	TRBV7-2	many	TRBJ1-2	CASSKTGQRSYTF	TGTGCCAGCAGCAAAACAGGGCAAAGGAGCTACACCTTC
-	TRBV7-9	-	TRBJ1-1	CASTEITEAFF	TGTGCCAGCACCGAGATCACTGAAGCTTTCTTT
-	TRBV20-1	many	TRBJ1-1	CSARRIWAGTLNTEAFF	TGCAGTGCTAGAAGGATATGGGCAGGGACCTTGAACACTGAAGCTTTCTTT
-	TRBV29-1	few	TRBJ2-1	CSVSGTRNEQFF	TGCAGCGTCTCCGGGACCCGCAATGAGCAGTTCTTC
TRBD2	TRBV12-3/TRBV12-4	few	TRBJ2-3	CASTLREEGTDTQYF	TGTGCCAGCACCCTCCGGGAGGAGGGCACAGATACGCAGTATTTT
-	TRBV10-3	-	TRBJ1-2	CPIRRGANYGYTF	TGTCCTATCAGGAGGGGAGCTAACTATGGCTACACCTTC
-	TRBV7-8	-	TRBJ2-5	CASSSGLVETQYF	TGTGCCAGCAGCTCCGGTTTGGTGGAGACCCAGTACTTC
-	TRBV5-1	few	TRBJ2-2	CASSLGQEGKLFF	TGCGCCAGCAGCTTGGGACAAGAGGGGAAGCTGTTTTTT
TRBD2	TRBV7-2	many	TRBJ2-1	CASSSRTSRYYNEQFF	TGTGCCAGCAGCTCAAGGACTAGCAGATACTACAATGAGCAGTTCTTC
-	TRBV19	-	TRBJ1-4	CASKRWTEGTNEKLFF	TGTGCCAGTAAGCGATGGACGGAAGGAACTAATGAAAAACTGTTTTTT
TRBD1	TRBV11-2	many	TRBJ2-2	CASSLRSGTGKEPTGELFF	TGTGCCAGCAGCCTCCGATCCGGGACAGGGAAAGAACCCACCGGGGAGCTGTTTTTT
TRBD1	TRBV6-5	-	TRBJ1-5	CASRKQGSHSNQPQHF	TGTGCCAGCAGGAAACAGGGGTCACATAGCAATCAGCCCCAGCATTTT
TRBD2	TRBV12-3/TRBV12-4	-	TRBJ2-2	CASGTTSSGTGELFF	TGTGCCAGCGGGACTACATCTTCAGGCACCGGGGAGCTGTTTTTT
TRBD2	TRBV10-3	many	TRBJ2-3	CAISDWRGTSSTDTQYF	TGTGCCATCAGTGACTGGCGGGGGACCTCTAGCACAGATACGCAGTATTTT
-	TRBV5-1	-	TRBJ2-1	CATKHSDNEQFF	TGCGCCACCAAGCACAGCGACAATGAGCAGTTCTTC
-	TRBV6-2/TRBV6-3	-	TRBJ1-2	CASSDESLEVNGYTF	TGTGCCAGCAGCGACGAGTCCCTCGAGGTGAATGGCTACACCTTC
TRBD1	TRBV10-3	many	TRBJ2-7	CAISLDRDGKPEQYF	TGTGCCATCAGCTTAGACAGGGACGGGAAGCCTGAGCAGTACTTC
-	TRBV12-5	many	TRBJ2-7	CASGLVWDVSYEQYF	TGTGCTAGTGGTTTGGTCTGGGACGTCTCCTACGAGCAGTACTTC
-	TRBV2	-	TRBJ1-1	CASKSRNTEAFF	TGTGCTTCCAAGTCCCGGAACACTGAAGCTTTCTTT
TRBD1	TRBV20-1	-	TRBJ1-1	CSAVAPTGMNTEAFF	TGCAGTGCCGTAGCACCGACAGGGATGAACACTGAAGCTTTCTTT
TRBD1	TRBV4-2	many	TRBJ1-1	CASSQGDRGGKAFF	TGTGCCAGCAGCCAAGGGGACAGGGGCGGGAAAGCTTTCTTT
-	TRBV24-1	few	TRBJ2-2	CATSDLRTAYTGELFF	TGTGCCACCAGTGATTTGCGGACAGCCTACACCGGGGAGCTGTTTTTT
-	TRBV2	once	TRBJ1-5	CASSEAALYQPQHF	TGTGCCAGCAGTGAAGCGGCCCTTTATCAGCCCCAGCATTTT
-	TRBV18	-	TRBJ2-7	CASSPGAGSLLEQYF	TGTGCCAGCTCACCAGGGGCAGGGTCCCTTTTGGAGCAGTACTTC
-	TRBV28	-	TRBJ1-5	CASSLGGPREAQHF	TGTGCCAGCAGTTTAGGGGGCCCCCGGGAGGCCCAGCATTTT